The 7 T cell receptor beta chains below come from one sample, sequenced in a study of OX40 agonist ivuxolimab in advanced cancers. Sequencing was performed with immunoSEQ multiplex PCR; in TCRdb, only in-frame clones are kept and a portion is missing. The sample shows approximately 99,000 clones, around 85% of them seen only once. Sequenced here: CD4+ or CD8+ T cells sorted from blood, sampled in a trial of the OX40 agonist ivuxolimab. The receptors were gathered from an adult with an advanced solid tumor such as melanoma, head and neck, liver or kidney cancer.

This clone was detected only a few times. This rearrangement joins TRBV29-1 to TRBJ1-1; D may be TRBD1 (6 bases). Germline assignment: CDR1 SQVTM and CDR2 ANQGSEA. The CDR3 runs 16 residues. Trimming pared 7 bases from V and 1 base from J, leaving 22 bases between. Here the CDR3 DNA reads TGCAGCGGTCGCGCCGGGACAAAGGGGGGGAACACTGAAGCTTTCTTT. This codes for CSGRAGTKGGNTEAFF.

This chain links TRBV9 with TRBJ1-3; tentatively, D is TRBD1 (5 bases). Trimming left V 7 bases short and J 1 base short, with 15 bases between. This CDR3 contains 15 residues. CDR1 and CDR2 (germline): SGDLS, YYNGEE. The CDR3 nucleotides read TGTGCCAGCGGAAGGGGCTCTCGGTCTGGAAACACCATATATTTT. Translating it yields CASGRGSRSGNTIYF.

The V and J genes are TRBV4-1 and TRBJ2-1; TRBD1 is a possible D gene (5 bases). Germline loops: CDR1 MGHRA, CDR2 YSYEKL. The CDR3 totals 14 residues. V lost 5 bases and J lost 8, with 16 bases in between. The CDR3 DNA sequence: TGCGCCAGCAGCTCTTCAGGGTCAACTTATGAGCAGTTCTTC. This sequence encodes CASSSSGSTYEQFF.

The chain joins TRBV6-5 to TRBJ2-1; TRBD1 matches 7 bases. The CDR3 runs to 13 residues. V dropped 0 bases and J dropped 7; count of bases not matched to a gene: 0. CDR1 MNHEY and CDR2 SVGAGI come from the germline V gene. The CDR3 reads CASSYSTGNEQFF. The DNA for the CDR3 is TGTGCCAGCAGTTACTCGACAGGGAATGAGCAGTTCTTC.

The chain uses TRBV27 and TRBJ2-3, with a tentative D call TRBD1 (6 bases). Germline values: CDR1 MNHEY, CDR2 SMNVEV (reference sequence). V was cut by 3 bases and J by 3 bases, with 10 bases left in between. CDR3 length equals 14 residues. The CDR3 DNA reads TGTGCCAGCAGTTTCGAACAGGGAACAGATACGCAGTATTTT. This encodes CASSFEQGTDTQYF.

V usage is TRBV6-5 and J usage is TRBJ2-1; D is ambiguous. The CDR3 contains 15 residues. Germline V lookup: CDR1 MNHEY, CDR2 SVGAGI. The V and J ends lost 0 bases and 4 bases respectively, with 10 bases between them. CDR3 residues: CASSYSPAAYNEQFF. CDR3 DNA sequence: TGTGCCAGCAGTTACTCGCCGGCGGCGTACAATGAGCAGTTCTTC.

V gene TRBV5-1 combines with J gene TRBJ1-2, with a possible D match to TRBD1 (5 bases). The CDR3 has 16 residues. The V end lost 5 bases, the J end lost 2 bases, and 19 bases lay between the germline ends. The germline gives CDR1 SGHRS, CDR2 YFSETQ. The CDR3 DNA sequence: TGCGCCAGCAGTCTTCAGCCAGCAGGGCAGAACTATGGCTACACCTTC. This translates into CASSLQPAGQNYGYTF.